The 5 T cell receptor beta chains listed next were all sequenced from one sample in a study of T cells in Graves' hyperthyroidism and ophthalmopathy. RNA transcripts served as the template for amplifying TCR beta CDR3 regions. The HTBI primer set drove a first-round RT-PCR of the TCR CDR3. MiXCR, run by TCRdb on the multiplex PCR reads, gives a single entry per CDR3 protein. In the table there are hundreds of thousands of distinct CDR3 sequences, about 15% of which are singletons. Sequences were obtained from blood. These receptors originate from a woman in her thirties or forties with Graves' ophthalmopathy.

The chain recombines TRBV12-3 or TRBV12-4 with TRBJ1-2; 9 nucleotides match TRBD1. V lost 5 bases to trimming and J lost 5 bases; unmatched junction nucleotides: 6. There are 14 residues in the CDR3. The CDR3 bases are TGTGCCAGCAGTGCGGGACAGGGTTTGTATGGCTACACCTTC. Translating gives CASSAGQGLYGYTF.

The chain links TRBV10-3 to TRBJ2-7; 8 nucleotides line up with TRBD1. This CDR3 region has 12 residues. The germline CDR1 and CDR2 sequences are ENHRY and SYGVKD. Trimming took 11 bases from V and 6 from J; bases not matched to a gene: 9. The CDR3 DNA reads TGTGCCGGTGCCGGGACAGGTGCCGAGCAGTACTTC. Translation gives CAGAGTGAEQYF.

This clonotype came up many times. V usage is TRBV12-3 or TRBV12-4 and J usage is TRBJ1-1; D is unclear. V dropped 5 bases and J dropped 0 bases, with 7 bases sitting between them. This CDR3 comprises 13 residues. The CDR3 region is CASSAQVNTEAFF. CDR3 nucleotide sequence: TGTGCCAGCAGTGCCCAGGTGAACACTGAAGCTTTCTTT.

In this sample, this clonotype turned up many times. The chain recombines TRBV24-1 with TRBJ2-2; unclear D gene. The CDR3 consists of 14 residues. CDR1 KGHDR and CDR2 SFDVKD come from the germline V gene. V lost 5 bases, J lost 1 base, and 7 bases lay in between. This chain's CDR3 is CATSGDLNTGELFF. CDR3 coding DNA: TGTGCCACCAGTGGGGATTTGAACACCGGGGAGCTGTTTTTT.

This clonotype was seen ten or more times. CDR3: CASYAWMGTEAFF. The CDR3 DNA is TGTGCCAGCTACGCCTGGATGGGCACTGAAGCTTTCTTT. This sequence joins TRBV18 and TRBJ1-1; D remains ambiguous. Deletions cut 7 bases from V and 4 bases from J, with 13 bases between. Germline V gene sequence: CDR1 KGHSH, CDR2 LQKENI. This CDR3 has 13 amino acids.